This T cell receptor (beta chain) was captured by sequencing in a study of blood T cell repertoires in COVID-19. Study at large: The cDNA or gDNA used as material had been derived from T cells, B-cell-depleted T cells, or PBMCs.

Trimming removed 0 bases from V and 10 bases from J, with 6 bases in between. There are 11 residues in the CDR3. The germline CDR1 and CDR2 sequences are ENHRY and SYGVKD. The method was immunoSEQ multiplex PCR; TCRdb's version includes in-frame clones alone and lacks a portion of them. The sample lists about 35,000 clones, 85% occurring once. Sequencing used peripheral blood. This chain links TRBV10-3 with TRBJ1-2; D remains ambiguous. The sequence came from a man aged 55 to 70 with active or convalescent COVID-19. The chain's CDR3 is CAISESRDYTF. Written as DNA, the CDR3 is TGTGCCATCAGTGAGTCGCGGGACTACACCTTC.